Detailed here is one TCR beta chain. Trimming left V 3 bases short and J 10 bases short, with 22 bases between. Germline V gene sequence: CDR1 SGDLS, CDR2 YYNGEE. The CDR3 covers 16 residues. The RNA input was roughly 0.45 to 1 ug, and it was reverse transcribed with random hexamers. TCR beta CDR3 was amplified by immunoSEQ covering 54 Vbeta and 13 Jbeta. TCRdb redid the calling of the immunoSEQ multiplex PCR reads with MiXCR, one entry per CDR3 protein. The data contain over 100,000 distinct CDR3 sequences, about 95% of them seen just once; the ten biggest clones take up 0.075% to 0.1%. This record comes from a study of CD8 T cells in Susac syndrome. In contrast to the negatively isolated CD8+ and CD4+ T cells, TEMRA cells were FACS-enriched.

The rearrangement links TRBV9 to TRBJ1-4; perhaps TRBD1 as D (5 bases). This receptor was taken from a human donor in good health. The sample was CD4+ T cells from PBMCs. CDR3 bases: TGTGCCAGCAGCGCCGCCCCTGGGGGATCGTCTGGAAAACTGTTTTTT. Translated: CASSAAPGGSSGKLFF.